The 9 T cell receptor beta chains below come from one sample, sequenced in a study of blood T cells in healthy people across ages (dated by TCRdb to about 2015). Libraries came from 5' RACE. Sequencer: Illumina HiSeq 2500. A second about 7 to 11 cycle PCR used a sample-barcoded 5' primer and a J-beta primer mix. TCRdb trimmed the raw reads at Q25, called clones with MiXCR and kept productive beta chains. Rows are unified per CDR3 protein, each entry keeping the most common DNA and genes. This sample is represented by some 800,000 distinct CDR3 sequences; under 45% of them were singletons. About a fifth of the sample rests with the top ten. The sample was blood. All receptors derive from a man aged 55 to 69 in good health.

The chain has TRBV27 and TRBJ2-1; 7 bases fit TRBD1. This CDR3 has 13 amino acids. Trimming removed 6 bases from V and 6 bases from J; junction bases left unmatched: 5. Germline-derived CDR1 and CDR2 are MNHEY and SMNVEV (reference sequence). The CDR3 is CASRWAGGNEQFF. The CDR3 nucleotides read TGTGCCAGCAGGTGGGCAGGGGGCAATGAGCAGTTCTTC.

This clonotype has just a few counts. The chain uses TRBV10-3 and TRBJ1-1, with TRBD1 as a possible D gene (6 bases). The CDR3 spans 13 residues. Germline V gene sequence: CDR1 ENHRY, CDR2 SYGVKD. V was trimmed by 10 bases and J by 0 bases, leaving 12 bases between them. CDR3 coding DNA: TGTGCCAACCAACAGGGCATGAACACTGAAGCTTTCTTT. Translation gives CANQQGMNTEAFF.

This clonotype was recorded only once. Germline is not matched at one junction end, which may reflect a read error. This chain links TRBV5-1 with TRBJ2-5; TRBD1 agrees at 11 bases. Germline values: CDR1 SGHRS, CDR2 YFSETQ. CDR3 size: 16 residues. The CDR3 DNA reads TGCGCCAGCAGCTTGGAAGGACAGGGGGCTGGAGAGACCCAGCACTTC. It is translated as CASSLEGQGAGETQHF.

The CDR3 nucleotides read TGCAGTGCATGGAGGGGGCTAAGGACTGAAGCTTTCTTT. It translates to CSAWRGLRTEAFF. The J gene is TRBJ1-1, the V gene TRBV20-1; 7 nucleotides line up with TRBD1. The CDR3 contains 13 residues. Germline CDR1 reads DFQATT; CDR2 reads SNEGSKA (reference sequence). V was pared by 6 bases and J by 5 bases, with 9 bases of the junction left unmatched.

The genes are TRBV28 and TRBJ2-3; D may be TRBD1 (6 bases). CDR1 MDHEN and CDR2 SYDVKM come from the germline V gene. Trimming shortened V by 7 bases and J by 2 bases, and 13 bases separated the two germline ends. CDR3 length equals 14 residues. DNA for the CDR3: TGTGCCAGCACCCCCGGACAGATCACAGATACGCAGTATTTT. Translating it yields CASTPGQITDTQYF.

CDR3 nucleotides: TGCGCCAGCAGCAACCCTAGCGGGGGGGCTATTGAGACCCAGTACTTC. Protein: CASSNPSGGAIETQYF. V gene TRBV5-1 combines with J gene TRBJ2-5, with TRBD2 matching 12 bases. J lost 5 bases, V lost 4 bases, and 9 bases had no gene match. Germline V lookup: CDR1 SGHRS, CDR2 YFSETQ. The CDR3 totals 16 residues.

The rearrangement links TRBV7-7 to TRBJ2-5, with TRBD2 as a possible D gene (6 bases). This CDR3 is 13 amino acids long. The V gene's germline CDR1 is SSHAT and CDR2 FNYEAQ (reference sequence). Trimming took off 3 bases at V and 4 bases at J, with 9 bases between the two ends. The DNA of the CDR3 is TGTGCCAGCAGCTTGTGGCGGGGAGAGACCCAGTACTTC. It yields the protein CASSLWRGETQYF.

This CDR3 reads CASSLRAGGYLDTQYF. In DNA form, the CDR3 reads TGTGCCAGCAGCCTACGAGCGGGGGGTTATTTAGATACGCAGTATTTT. The chain uses TRBV7-3 and TRBJ2-3, with TRBD2 matching over 9 bases. The CDR3 sequence is 16 residues long. Unmatched junction bases numbered 11, after V lost 5 bases and J lost 5 bases. The germline CDR1 and CDR2 sequences are SGHTA and FQGTGA.

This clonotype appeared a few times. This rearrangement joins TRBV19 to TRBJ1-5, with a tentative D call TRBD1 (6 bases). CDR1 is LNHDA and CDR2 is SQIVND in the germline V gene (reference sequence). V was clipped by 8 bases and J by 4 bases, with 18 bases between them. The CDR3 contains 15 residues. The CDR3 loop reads CASSPYGQLNQPQHF. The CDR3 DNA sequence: TGTGCCAGTTCACCCTATGGACAGCTAAATCAGCCCCAGCATTTT. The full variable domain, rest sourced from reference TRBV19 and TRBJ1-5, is DGGITQSPKYLFRKEGQNVTLSCEQNLNHDAMYWYRQDPGQGLRLIYYSQIVNDFQKGDIAEGYSVSREKKESFPLTVTSAQKNPTAFYLCASSPYGQLNQPQHFGDGTRLSIL.